This T cell receptor (beta chain) was captured by sequencing in a study of cytomegalovirus exposure and HLA in healthy donors. Across the whole study: A data release that came early held roughly 85 million unique TCRs from HLA-typed donors. Study-wide results and limits: Per a prior analysis, the majority of TCR beta V segments were productive roughly 87% or roughly 30% of the time. There were several of the most significant clusters that appeared linked to common viral pathogens in a later analysis. The study put 150 to 200 TCR beta chains on its list as cytomegalovirus-associated.

PCR employed 60 Vbeta and 13 Jbeta primers. Only in-frame clones appear in the TCRdb table, and some are missing; sequencing was by immunoSEQ multiplex PCR. The table shows about 160,000 clones, with 70% to 80% occurring only once. The CDR3 is made up of 15 amino acids. Germline-derived CDR1 and CDR2 are SGHRS and YFSETQ. Trimming took 7 bases from V and 2 from J, leaving 16 bases between them. About this clone: What it binds is unknown.

The J gene is TRBJ1-5, the V gene TRBV5-1; D is undetermined. The sequence came from a man younger than 40 in good health and CMV-seropositive. The sample was PBMCs. Written as DNA, the CDR3 is TGCGCCAGCCTTTGTTCTCGGGGTCGCAATCAGCCCCAGCATTTT. This codes for CASLCSRGRNQPQHF.